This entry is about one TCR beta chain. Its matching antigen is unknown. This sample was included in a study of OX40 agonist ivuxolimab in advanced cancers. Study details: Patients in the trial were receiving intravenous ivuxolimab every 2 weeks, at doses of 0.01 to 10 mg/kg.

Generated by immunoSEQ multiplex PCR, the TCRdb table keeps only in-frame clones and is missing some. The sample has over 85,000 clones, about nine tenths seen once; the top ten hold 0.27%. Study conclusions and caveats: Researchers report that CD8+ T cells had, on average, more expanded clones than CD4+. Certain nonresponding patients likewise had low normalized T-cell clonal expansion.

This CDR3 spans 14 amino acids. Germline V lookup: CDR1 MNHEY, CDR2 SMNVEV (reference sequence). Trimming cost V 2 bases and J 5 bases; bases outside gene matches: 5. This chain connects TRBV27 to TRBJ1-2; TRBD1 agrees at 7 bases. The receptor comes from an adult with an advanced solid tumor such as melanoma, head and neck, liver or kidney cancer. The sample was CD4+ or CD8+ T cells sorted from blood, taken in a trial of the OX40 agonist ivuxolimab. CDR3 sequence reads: CASSLRQGVYGYTF. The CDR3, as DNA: TGTGCCAGCAGTTTACGGCAGGGGGTTTATGGCTACACCTTC.